This record concerns one TCR beta chain sequence. The antigen remains unidentified. One junction end disagrees with the germline gene, perhaps due to a read error. The sample comes from a study of T cells in Graves' hyperthyroidism and ophthalmopathy. The study's findings and limits: The blood repertoire included most of the expanded thyroid clonotypes above 0.001.

The study defined stable Graves' hyperthyroidism as no ophthalmopathy progression within 18 months. Uncontrolled infection, other autoimmune disease, pregnancy or lactation disqualified patients from enrolment. Each diagnosis drew on symptoms, thyroxine, TRAb, thyroid ultrasound and orbital computed tomography findings. The investigators amplified TCR beta CDR3 regions from RNA transcripts. HTBI primers were used for first-round RT-PCR of the TCR CDR3. Each CDR3 protein gets one entry after TCRdb re-called the multiplex PCR reads with MiXCR. Of some 620,000 distinct CDR3 sequences listed, 15% to 20% are singletons. Germline CDR1 is ENHRY and CDR2 is SYGVKD. This CDR3 comprises 15 residues.

The chain employs TRBV10-3 and TRBJ2-3, with a weak D call TRBD2 (5 bases). The sample consisted of blood. The source of this sequence is a woman aged 25 to 39 with Graves' hyperthyroidism. The CDR3 coding sequence is TGTGCCATCAGTCAGTCCAGCGGAAGCACAGATACGCAGTATTTT. This translates into CAISQSSGSTDTQYF.